A single sample gave rise to the 28 T cell receptor beta chains below, sequenced in a study of OX40 agonist ivuxolimab in advanced cancers. Using immunoSEQ multiplex PCR, the repertoire was profiled, and TCRdb retains in-frame clones only, with some absent. The sample consists of tens of thousands of clones, 81% of them appearing once. The material sequenced was CD4+ or CD8+ T cells sorted from blood, taken in a trial of the OX40 agonist ivuxolimab. These receptors were collected from an adult with an advanced solid tumor such as melanoma, head and neck, liver or kidney cancer.

The chain recombines TRBV30 with TRBJ1-5; TRBD1 matches 9 bases. Trimming removed 0 bases from V and 5 bases from J; junction bases left unmatched: 2. This CDR3 is 14 amino acids long. Germline assignment: CDR1 GTSNPN and CDR2 SVGIG (reference sequence). This chain's CDR3 is CAWSVQGADQPQHF. The DNA for the CDR3 is TGTGCCTGGAGTGTACAGGGGGCTGATCAGCCCCAGCATTTT.

The chain employs TRBV30 and TRBJ1-6; D remains ambiguous. The CDR3 loop spans 16 amino acids. CDR1 is GTSNPN and CDR2 is SVGIG in the germline V gene (reference sequence). Trimming stripped 4 bases from V and 4 bases from J, with 17 bases between. The DNA of the CDR3 is TGTGCCTGGACCATTTTTTGTGGAGGATATAATTCACCCCTCCACTTT. Translation: CAWTIFCGGYNSPLHF.

The chain joins TRBV9 to TRBJ2-6; TRBD1 aligns across 7 bases. Germline lookup yields CDR1 SGDLS and CDR2 YYNGEE. V lost 6 bases to trimming and J lost 0 bases; unmatched junction nucleotides: 6. The CDR3 loop spans 16 amino acids. In DNA, the CDR3 is TGTGCCAGCACCCCGACAGGGTTCTCTGGGGCCAACGTCCTGACTTTC. Translation: CASTPTGFSGANVLTF.

V gene TRBV29-1 combines with J gene TRBJ2-7, with TRBD2 identical over 8 bases. The CDR3 is 13 residues long. With V trimmed by 7 bases and J by 3 bases, 8 bases remained unmatched. Germline V CDR1 and CDR2: SQVTM, ANQGSEA. The CDR3, as DNA: TGCAGCGCCCACTTTAGCGGGAACTACGAGCAGTACTTC. Protein product: CSAHFSGNYEQYF.

V usage is TRBV7-2 and J usage is TRBJ1-3; D ambiguous. Germline loops: CDR1 SGHTA, CDR2 FQGNSA. The CDR3 extends over 16 amino acids. Trimming took off 6 bases at V and 0 bases at J, with 15 bases between the two ends. The CDR3 protein is CASSQTGIYSGNTIYF. CDR3 nucleotide sequence: TGTGCCAGCAGTCAGACGGGGATCTACTCTGGAAACACCATATATTTT.

CDR3 region: CASSAGLAGTYNEQFF. CDR3 in DNA: TGTGCCAGCAGCGCCGGACTAGCGGGGACTTACAATGAGCAGTTCTTC. The V gene is TRBV9, the J gene TRBJ2-1, with 12 bases matching TRBD2. The CDR3 totals 16 residues. V lost 3 bases, J lost 4 bases, and 5 bases stayed unmatched. The germline gives CDR1 SGDLS, CDR2 YYNGEE.

This clone was counted a single time. The chain is built from TRBV6-1 and TRBJ2-1, with 11 bases matching TRBD2. Germline V lookup: CDR1 MNHNS, CDR2 SASEGT. V lost 6 bases, J lost 3 bases, and 4 bases stayed unmatched. This CDR3 contains 15 residues. In nucleotides, the CDR3 is TGTGCCAGCAGGGCCGGGACTAGCGGCTACAATGAGCAGTTCTTC. This codes for CASRAGTSGYNEQFF.

V gene TRBV6-5 combines with J gene TRBJ1-1; a weak D match, TRBD1 (5 bases). CDR3 length: 13 residues. The V end was cut by 5 bases, the J end by 8 bases, with 15 bases between. CDR1 MNHEY and CDR2 SVGAGI come from the germline V gene. The CDR3 loop is CASSTGTQREAFF. The CDR3 region has the DNA TGTGCCAGCAGTACCGGGACCCAGAGAGAAGCTTTCTTT.

J is TRBJ1-2 and V is TRBV6-5; 12 bases align to TRBD1. The trim removed 4 bases at V and 3 bases at J, leaving 3 bases unmatched. This CDR3 spans 15 amino acids. Looked up from germline, CDR1 is MNHEY and CDR2 is SVGAGI. The CDR3 coding sequence is TGTGCCAGCAGTTTCCGGGACAGGGGGCACTATGGCTACACCTTC. Translating it yields CASSFRDRGHYGYTF.

A word on this clone: The junction and the germline gene differ at one end; a read error may be behind it. This sequence joins TRBV20-1 and TRBJ1-2; no definite D call. Looked up from germline, CDR1 is DFQATT and CDR2 is SNEGSKA (reference sequence). This CDR3 has 10 amino acids. The CDR3 coding sequence is TGCAGTGCTAGTAGGGAATTATGGAGCTTC. Translating it yields CSASRELWSF.

This chain links TRBV29-1 with TRBJ2-3; 9 bases map to TRBD2. Germline V gene sequence: CDR1 SQVTM, CDR2 ANQGSEA. Trimming removed 5 bases from V and 6 bases from J; junction bases left unmatched: 9. The CDR3 is 14 amino acids. The CDR3 sequence: CSVPGTSFIDTQYF. CDR3 coding DNA: TGCAGCGTTCCAGGGACTAGCTTTATTGATACGCAGTATTTT.

This rearrangement joins TRBV5-1 to TRBJ2-1; D possibly corresponds to TRBD2 (6 bases). This CDR3 is 14 amino acids long. Germline CDR1 reads SGHRS; CDR2 reads YFSETQ. The germline V and J ends were trimmed by 0 bases and 5 bases, with 9 bases remaining between them. The CDR3 is CASSLGLVNNEQFF. The DNA for the CDR3 is TGCGCCAGCAGCTTGGGACTAGTGAACAATGAGCAGTTCTTC.

The chain uses TRBV6-5 and TRBJ2-1; 15 nucleotides match TRBD2. CDR3 length equals 16 residues. Germline-derived CDR1 and CDR2 are MNHEY and SVGAGI. V lost 4 bases, J lost 7 bases, and 5 bases stayed unmatched. CDR3 DNA: TGTGCCAGCAGTTCGGGACTAGCGGGGGGCGCGAATGAGCAGTTCTTC. Its translation: CASSSGLAGGANEQFF.

V usage is TRBV10-3 and J usage is TRBJ1-2; 9 nucleotides agree with TRBD1. The trim removed 9 bases at V and 3 bases at J, leaving 5 bases unmatched. Germline loops: CDR1 ENHRY, CDR2 SYGVKD. CDR3 length equals 13 residues. The CDR3, as DNA: TGTGCCATATCGGGACAGGGCGACTATGGCTACACCTTC. This gives the protein CAISGQGDYGYTF.

The chain is built from TRBV6-1 and TRBJ2-7; 8 nucleotides agree with TRBD1. Unmatched junction bases numbered 10, after V lost 8 bases and J lost 4 bases. Germline-derived CDR1 and CDR2 are MNHNS and SASEGT. The CDR3 is made up of 14 amino acids. CDR3 in DNA: TGTGCCAGCGTTGCCGGGACAGGAGATTACGAGCAGTACTTC. Translation gives CASVAGTGDYEQYF.

V usage is TRBV7-9 and J usage is TRBJ1-4, with 9 bases matching TRBD1. Germline CDR1 SEHNR, CDR2 FQNEAQ (reference sequence). The ends lost 6 bases at V and 7 bases at J; junction bases unmatched: 3. This CDR3 comprises 13 residues. The CDR3 spells CASRQGAGEKLFF. CDR3 DNA sequence: TGTGCCAGCAGACAGGGGGCCGGTGAAAAACTGTTTTTT.

This clone has just one count. The CDR3 loop reads CASRAGSGFYNEQFF. In DNA, the CDR3 is TGTGCCAGCAGGGCAGGAAGCGGCTTTTACAATGAGCAGTTCTTC. This chain joins TRBV19 and TRBJ2-1, with D tentatively TRBD1 or TRBD2 (5 bases each). This CDR3 contains 15 residues. Germline-derived CDR1 and CDR2 are LNHDA and SQIVND (reference sequence). The ends were cut back, 9 bases at V and 4 bases at J, with 19 bases in the middle.

The chain carries TRBV5-1 and TRBJ1-1, with D possibly TRBD1 on 5 matching bases. Trimming took off 4 bases at V and 4 bases at J, with 14 bases between the two ends. The CDR3 extends over 14 amino acids. Germline V gives CDR1 SGHRS, CDR2 YFSETQ. In DNA, the CDR3 is TGCGCCAGCAGCCCTACGCCCGGGGGCACTGAAGCTTTCTTT. It encodes CASSPTPGGTEAFF.

This clone was seen a handful of times. CDR3 DNA: TGCAGTGCTAGAACCGACAGAGAAGCTTTCTTT. It encodes CSARTDREAFF. The rearrangement uses TRBV20-1 and TRBJ1-1; possibly TRBD1 for D (5 bases). The CDR3 is 11 amino acids. Trimming shortened V by 2 bases and J by 8 bases, and 9 bases separated the two germline ends. Germline V gene data show CDR1 as DFQATT and CDR2 as SNEGSKA (reference sequence).

For this clone: At one of its ends the junction is not consistent with the germline gene, which may arise from a read error. The chain combines TRBV7-7 with TRBJ1-3; 7 nucleotides line up with TRBD1. The germline V gene has CDR1 SSHAT and CDR2 FNYEAQ (reference sequence). CDR3 length: 16 residues. The CDR3 region is CASSPPIDRAGNTIYF. As DNA, the CDR3 is TGTGCTAGCAGCCCTCCTATCGACAGGGCTGGAAACACCATATATTTT.

V and J are TRBV4-1 and TRBJ1-1; D gene ambiguous. This CDR3 spans 15 amino acids. CDR1 is MGHRA and CDR2 is YSYEKL in the germline V gene. The V end lost 3 bases, the J end lost 2 bases, and 13 bases lay between the germline ends. CDR3 protein: CASSHLTHDNTEAFF. CDR3 bases: TGCGCCAGCAGCCATCTGACCCATGACAACACTGAAGCTTTCTTT.

The chain links TRBV15 to TRBJ2-5; D unclear. Germline V lookup: CDR1 LNHNV, CDR2 YYDKDF (reference sequence). Trimming pared 1 base from V and 5 bases from J, leaving 11 bases between. This CDR3 has 14 residues. The chain's CDR3 is CATSRVGWTETQYF. The CDR3, as DNA: TGTGCCACCAGCAGAGTTGGGTGGACGGAGACCCAGTACTTC. Drawing the rest from reference TRBV15 and TRBJ2-5, the complete variable domain is DAMVIQNPRYQVTQFGKPVTLSCSQTLNHNVMYWYQQKSSQAPKLLFHYYDKDFNNEADTPDNFQSRRPNTSFCFLDIRSPGLGDTAMYLCATSRVGWTETQYFGPGTRLLVL.

The CDR3 DNA follows: TGCAGCGTTGAAAGGGCTTTCTTT. Amino acid sequence: CSVERAFF. The V gene is TRBV29-1, the J gene TRBJ1-1; D uncertain. V shed 2 bases and J shed 11 bases, with 3 bases lying between them. CDR3 length: 8 residues. Germline V gene sequence: CDR1 SQVTM, CDR2 ANQGSEA.

The J gene is TRBJ1-2, the V gene TRBV4-1; D gene ambiguous. V lost 0 bases and J 2 bases, leaving 16 bases between the germline ends. The germline CDR1 and CDR2 sequences are MGHRA and YSYEKL. This CDR3 has 17 residues. The CDR3 spells CASSQDSRRGFNYGYTF. For the CDR3, the DNA is TGCGCCAGCAGCCAAGATTCCCGCCGGGGTTTCAACTATGGCTACACCTTC.

This clone appeared a single time. V is TRBV5-4 and J is TRBJ1-1; D is possibly TRBD1 (6 bases). Per the germline V gene, CDR1 is SGHNT and CDR2 is YYREEE (reference sequence). The CDR3 is 16 residues long. V lost 0 bases and J lost 3, with 15 bases in between. The CDR3 sequence: CASSLGLQGLDTEAFF. DNA for the CDR3: TGTGCCAGCAGCTTGGGATTACAGGGTTTGGACACTGAAGCTTTCTTT.

The chain carries TRBV7-9 and TRBJ2-5; no firm D call. CDR1 SEHNR and CDR2 FQNEAQ come from the germline V gene (reference sequence). The CDR3 extends over 16 amino acids. V lost 5 bases to trimming and J lost 1 base, with 17 bases between them. For the CDR3, the DNA is TGTGCCAGCAGCCGTGGGCGTATGTCAGTCCAAGAGACCCAGTACTTC. Amino acids: CASSRGRMSVQETQYF.

The chain is built from TRBV7-8 and TRBJ2-5, with a possible D match to TRBD2 (6 bases). CDR3 length equals 14 residues. V was cut by 4 bases and J by 1 base, with 10 bases left in between. The germline gives CDR1 SGHVS, CDR2 FQNEAQ. In DNA, the CDR3 is TGTGCCAGCAGCTACGCACTAGCCCAAGAGACCCAGTACTTC. It translates to CASSYALAQETQYF.

This clone was counted only a few times. CDR3 coding DNA: TGTGCCAGCCGGCGTTGGGGGAGTGGTGAAGCTTTCTTT. Translating it yields CASRRWGSGEAFF. The rearrangement joins TRBV6-1 to TRBJ1-1, with D possibly matching TRBD1 (5 bases). Germline lookup yields CDR1 MNHNS and CDR2 SASEGT. The CDR3 has 13 amino acids. V lost 8 bases to trimming and J lost 7 bases, with 17 bases between them.